The entry that follows covers one T cell receptor beta chain sequence. The CDR3 has 15 amino acids. Germline V lookup: CDR1 SGDLS, CDR2 YYNGEE. V shed 0 bases and J 4 bases; nucleotides not matched to a gene: 4. The sample comes from a study of blood T cell repertoires in COVID-19. For the study at large: The United States, Italy and Spain provided the acute and convalescent COVID-19 samples. PBMCs, B-cell-depleted T cells, or T cells provided the cDNA or gDNA that made up the material.

In the original processing: Nucleated cell number was recorded as an estimate derived from reference gene primer amplification. Sequencing used immunoSEQ multiplex PCR; TCRdb keeps in-frame clones, though not all of them. From that table come the V and J calls and clone size; the DNA was used to work out D and trimming. Among roughly 340,000 clones listed, about 89% were seen once. Patients of the Seattle cohort, enrolled during active infection, were followed longitudinally. The source of this sequence is a woman between 45 and 60 years old with COVID-19, enrolled during active disease. V and J are TRBV9 and TRBJ1-1; TRBD1 aligns across 9 bases. The source material was peripheral blood. The CDR3 sequence is CASSVVGTGTTEAFF. The CDR3 DNA is TGTGCCAGCAGCGTAGTTGGGACAGGGACCACTGAAGCTTTCTTT. Full variable domain (outside the CDR3, taken from reference TRBV9 and TRBJ1-1): DSGVTQTPKHLITATGQRVTLRCSPRSGDLSVYWYQQSLDQGLQFLIQYYNGEERAKGNILERFSAQQFPDLHSELNLSSLELGDSALYFCASSVVGTGTTEAFFGQGTRLTVV.